This T cell receptor beta chain was recorded in a study of cytomegalovirus exposure and HLA in healthy donors. Primers: 60 Vbeta forward and 13 Jbeta reverse. Produced via immunoSEQ multiplex PCR; TCRdb's table is partial and in-frame only. In the table there are fewer than 130,000 clones, about 70% of which are singletons. The material sequenced was PBMCs. This TCR was sampled from a man aged 45 to 65 in good health and CMV-seropositive.

This chain's CDR3 is CASSLYGTSSYNEQFF. CDR3 coding DNA: TGTGCCAGCAGTTTATACGGGACTAGCTCCTACAATGAGCAGTTCTTC. V gene TRBV27 combines with J gene TRBJ2-1; TRBD2 matches at 8 bases. Germline values: CDR1 MNHEY, CDR2 SMNVEV (reference sequence). V dropped 1 base and J dropped 0; count of bases not matched to a gene: 2. This CDR3 contains 16 residues.